What follows are 17 T cell receptor beta chains derived from one specimen sequenced in a study of T cell responses to AZD1222 COVID-19 vaccine. Profiled with immunoSEQ multiplex PCR; TCRdb holds only in-frame clones, not every one. This sample has approximately 17,000 clones, with about three quarters found just once. Sequencing used peripheral blood, obtained 28 days after the second AZD1222 dose. Every receptor here comes from an adult who received the AZD1222 COVID-19 vaccine.

This chain links TRBV7-9 with TRBJ1-2; TRBD1 is a possible D gene (5 bases). Germline V gene data show CDR1 as SEHNR and CDR2 as FQNEAQ (reference sequence). Trimming took off 1 base at V and 3 bases at J, with 15 bases between the two ends. The CDR3 sequence is 16 residues long. CDR3 nucleotides: TGTGCCAGCAGCTTAGTTACAGGCCGAATATACTATGGCTACACCTTC. This translates into CASSLVTGRIYYGYTF.

The CDR3, as DNA: TGTGCCAGCTCACCAGGGGCGGGCGGGGCCAACGTCCTGACTTTC. Protein product: CASSPGAGGANVLTF. The chain links TRBV18 to TRBJ2-6; D might be TRBD1 or TRBD2, each matching 5 bases. The germline CDR1 and CDR2 sequences are KGHSH and LQKENI. The CDR3 consists of 15 residues. Trimming took off 2 bases at V and 4 bases at J, with 9 bases between the two ends.

This clone came up a few times. This rearrangement joins TRBV5-1 to TRBJ2-7; D remains ambiguous. The germline V and J ends were trimmed by 3 bases and 4 bases, with 14 bases remaining between them. The CDR3 totals 14 residues. Germline lookup yields CDR1 SGHRS and CDR2 YFSETQ. The CDR3, as DNA: TGCGCCAGCAGCTCCAAAGGTGTCCTTTACGAGCAGTACTTC. Residues: CASSSKGVLYEQYF.

The V gene is TRBV18, the J gene TRBJ1-2; no definite D call. The CDR3 runs 16 residues. The V end lost 2 bases, the J end lost 5 bases, and 18 bases lay between the germline ends. Germline loops: CDR1 KGHSH, CDR2 LQKENI. CDR3 nucleotide sequence: TGTGCCAGCTCACCAGGGGTGAGGCCGGAGGCGTATGGCTACACCTTC. Amino acids: CASSPGVRPEAYGYTF.

The rearrangement links TRBV5-1 to TRBJ2-1; perhaps TRBD1 as D (6 bases). CDR3 length: 13 residues. CDR1 SGHRS and CDR2 YFSETQ come from the germline V gene. Trimming pared 0 bases from V and 16 bases from J, leaving 17 bases between. In DNA, the CDR3 is TGCGCCAGCAGCTTGGAGGGGGATCGGAGAGGCTTCTTC. It specifies CASSLEGDRRGFF.

The chain links TRBV28 to TRBJ1-1; D not certain. Germline-derived CDR1 and CDR2 are MDHEN and SYDVKM. V was pared by 8 bases and J by 0 bases, with 10 bases between. This CDR3 is 13 amino acids long. DNA of the CDR3: TGTGCCAGCGATACAGCGTTGAACACTGAAGCTTTCTTT. Encoded protein: CASDTALNTEAFF.

V and J are TRBV9 and TRBJ2-7, with 7 bases lining up with TRBD1. The germline V gene has CDR1 SGDLS and CDR2 YYNGEE. This CDR3 contains 13 residues. Trimming took 6 bases from V and 6 from J; bases not matched to a gene: 9. The CDR3 protein is CASNEGQVGEQYF. The CDR3 region has the DNA TGTGCCAGCAACGAAGGACAGGTGGGCGAGCAGTACTTC.

This chain links TRBV18 with TRBJ2-1; D possibly uses TRBD1 or TRBD2 (5 bases each). Germline CDR1 and CDR2: KGHSH and LQKENI. This CDR3 region has 13 residues. Deletions cut 3 bases from V and 8 bases from J, with 11 bases between. The CDR3, as DNA: TGTGCCAGCTCACCCGGGGCCAAGGATGAGCAGTTCTTC. Encoded protein: CASSPGAKDEQFF.

The chain couples TRBV6-5 to TRBJ2-2, with no clear D. The germline gives CDR1 MNHEY, CDR2 SVGAGI. This CDR3 has 14 residues. The V gene lost 0 bases and the J gene lost 7 bases, with 9 bases spanning the gap. CDR3 residues: CASSYSWGVGELFF. In DNA, the CDR3 is TGTGCCAGCAGTTACTCTTGGGGTGTCGGGGAGCTGTTTTTT.

The gene calls are TRBV19 and TRBJ2-2; possibly TRBD2 for D (5 bases). The germline gives CDR1 LNHDA, CDR2 SQIVND (reference sequence). The V end was cut by 5 bases, the J end by 1 base, with 8 bases between. This CDR3 region has 14 residues. The CDR3 loop reads CASSFGLNTGELFF. The CDR3 coding sequence is TGTGCCAGTAGTTTCGGACTGAACACCGGGGAGCTGTTTTTT. The full variable domain, completed using reference TRBV19 and TRBJ2-2, is DGGITQSPKYLFRKEGQNVTLSCEQNLNHDAMYWYRQDPGQGLRLIYYSQIVNDFQKGDIAEGYSVSREKKESFPLTVTSAQKNPTAFYLCASSFGLNTGELFFGEGSRLTVL.

V is TRBV4-1 and J is TRBJ1-5; D is uncertain. Trimming stripped 0 bases from V and 0 bases from J, with 12 bases between. The germline V gene has CDR1 MGHRA and CDR2 YSYEKL. There are 17 residues in the CDR3. The CDR3, as DNA: TGCGCCAGCAGCCAAGATAGCGCTGGCTATAGCAATCAGCCCCAGCATTTT. Translated: CASSQDSAGYSNQPQHF.

This sequence joins TRBV3-1 (or the pseudogene TRBV3-2) and TRBJ1-1, with D tentatively TRBD1 (5 bases). Germline V gene sequence: CDR1 LGHDT, CDR2 YNNKEL (reference sequence). Between the trimmed V and J ends, which lost 2 bases and 0 bases, there was a span of 13 bases. The CDR3 covers 16 residues. CDR3 sequence (DNA): TGTGCCAGCAGCCAATATCAGGGTGGGGTGAACACTGAAGCTTTCTTT. This codes for CASSQYQGGVNTEAFF.

The V and J genes are TRBV7-2 and TRBJ2-3; 7 positions agree with TRBD2. Per germline, CDR1 SGHTA and CDR2 FQGNSA. V dropped 1 base and J dropped 3; count of bases not matched to a gene: 4. CDR3 length: 15 residues. The CDR3 reads CASSLGGGVTDTQYF. Here the CDR3 DNA reads TGTGCCAGCAGCTTAGGCGGGGGAGTAACAGATACGCAGTATTTT.

The chain joins TRBV7-6 to TRBJ2-3; tentatively, D is TRBD2 (6 bases). V was trimmed by 1 base and J by 2 bases, leaving 10 bases between them. CDR3 length equals 15 residues. Germline CDR1 reads SGHVS; CDR2 reads FNYEAQ. The CDR3 protein is CASSLVLAATDTQYF. In DNA, the CDR3 is TGTGCCAGCAGCTTAGTGTTAGCGGCCACAGATACGCAGTATTTT.

V gene TRBV19 combines with J gene TRBJ2-3, with 8 bases lining up with TRBD1. This CDR3 is built from 15 residues. Germline V CDR1 and CDR2: LNHDA, SQIVND (reference sequence). V shed 6 bases and J 3 bases; nucleotides not matched to a gene: 8. CDR3 DNA: TGTGCCAGTAGCGACCAGGGGGCAAGGACAGATACGCAGTATTTT. Its translation: CASSDQGARTDTQYF.

This clone has just one count. V gene TRBV19 combines with J gene TRBJ1-1; the D is unclear. Trimming took off 2 bases at V and 5 bases at J, with 9 bases between the two ends. The germline V gene encodes CDR1 LNHDA and CDR2 SQIVND (reference sequence). The CDR3 totals 13 residues. The CDR3 region is CASSIIVRTEAFF. The DNA for the CDR3 is TGTGCCAGTAGTATAATTGTGAGGACTGAAGCTTTCTTT.

The chain employs TRBV2 and TRBJ2-7; TRBD2 matches 8 bases. V shed 3 bases, J shed 0 bases, and the junction held 4 bases outside the gene matches. The CDR3 totals 15 residues. Germline values: CDR1 SNHLY, CDR2 FYNNEI. CDR3: CASSEGGGPSYEQYF. CDR3 sequence (DNA): TGTGCCAGCAGTGAGGGCGGGGGGCCCTCCTACGAGCAGTACTTC.